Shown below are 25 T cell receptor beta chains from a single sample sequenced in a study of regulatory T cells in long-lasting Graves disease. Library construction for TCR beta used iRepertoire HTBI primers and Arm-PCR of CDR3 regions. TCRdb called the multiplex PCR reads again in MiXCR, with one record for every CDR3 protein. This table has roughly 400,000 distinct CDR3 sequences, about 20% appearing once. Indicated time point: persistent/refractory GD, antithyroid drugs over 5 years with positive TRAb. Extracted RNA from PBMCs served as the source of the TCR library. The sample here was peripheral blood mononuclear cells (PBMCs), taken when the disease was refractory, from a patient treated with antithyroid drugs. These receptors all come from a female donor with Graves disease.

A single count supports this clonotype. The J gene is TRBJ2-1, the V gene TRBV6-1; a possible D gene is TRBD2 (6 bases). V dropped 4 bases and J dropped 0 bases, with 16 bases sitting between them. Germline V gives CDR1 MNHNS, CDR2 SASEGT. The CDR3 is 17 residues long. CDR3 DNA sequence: TGTGCCAGCAGTGCCGATTGGACTATCAGCTCCTACAATGAGCAGTTCTTC. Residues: CASSADWTISSYNEQFF.

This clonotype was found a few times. In DNA form, the CDR3 reads TGTGCCAGCAGCCGCCTAAAGATATGGGGGCAAGAGACCCAGTACTTC. Encoded protein: CASSRLKIWGQETQYF. The genes are TRBV14 and TRBJ2-5, with D perhaps assigned TRBD1 or TRBD2 (5 bases each). The CDR3 length is 16 residues. V gave up 4 bases and J gave up 2 bases, with 17 bases separating them. Per the germline V gene, CDR1 is SGHDN and CDR2 is FVKESK.

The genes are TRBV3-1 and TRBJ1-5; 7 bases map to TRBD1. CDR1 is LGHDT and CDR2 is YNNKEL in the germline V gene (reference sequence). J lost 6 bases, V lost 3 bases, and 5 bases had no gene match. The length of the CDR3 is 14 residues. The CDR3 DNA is TGTGCCAGCAGCCACGGACAGGTGGGTCAGCCCCAGCATTTT. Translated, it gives CASSHGQVGQPQHF.

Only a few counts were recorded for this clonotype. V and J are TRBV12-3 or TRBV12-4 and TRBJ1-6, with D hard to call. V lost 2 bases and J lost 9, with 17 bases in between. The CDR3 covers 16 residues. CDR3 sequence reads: CASSLSGMLRGSPLHF. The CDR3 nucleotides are TGTGCCAGCAGTTTATCCGGGATGCTTCGGGGTTCACCCCTCCACTTT.

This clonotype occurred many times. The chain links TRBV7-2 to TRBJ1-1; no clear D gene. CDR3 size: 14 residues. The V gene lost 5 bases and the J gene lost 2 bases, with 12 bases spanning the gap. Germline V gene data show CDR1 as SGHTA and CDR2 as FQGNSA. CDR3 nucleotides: TGTGCCAGCAGCCCTACGTTGAGCAACACTGAAGCTTTCTTT. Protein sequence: CASSPTLSNTEAFF.

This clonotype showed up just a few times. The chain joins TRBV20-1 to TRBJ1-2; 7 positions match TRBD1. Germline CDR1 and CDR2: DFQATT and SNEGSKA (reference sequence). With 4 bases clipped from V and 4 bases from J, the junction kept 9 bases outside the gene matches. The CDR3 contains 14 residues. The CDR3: CSAKGANIGYGYTF. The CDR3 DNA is TGCAGTGCTAAGGGGGCCAACATAGGCTATGGCTACACCTTC.

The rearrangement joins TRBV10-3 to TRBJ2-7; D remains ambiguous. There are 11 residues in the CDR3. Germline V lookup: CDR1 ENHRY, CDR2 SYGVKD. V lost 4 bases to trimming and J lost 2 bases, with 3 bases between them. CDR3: CAISAAYEQYF. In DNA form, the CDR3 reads TGTGCCATCAGTGCTGCCTACGAGCAGTACTTC.

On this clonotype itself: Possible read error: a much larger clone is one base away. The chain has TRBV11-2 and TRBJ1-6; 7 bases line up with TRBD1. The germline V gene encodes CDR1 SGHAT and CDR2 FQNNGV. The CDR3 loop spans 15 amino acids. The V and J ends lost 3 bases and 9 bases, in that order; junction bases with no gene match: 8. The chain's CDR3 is CASSFSGTASSPLHF. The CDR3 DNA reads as TGTGCCAGCAGCTTCTCCGGGACAGCGAGTTCACCCCTCCACTTT.

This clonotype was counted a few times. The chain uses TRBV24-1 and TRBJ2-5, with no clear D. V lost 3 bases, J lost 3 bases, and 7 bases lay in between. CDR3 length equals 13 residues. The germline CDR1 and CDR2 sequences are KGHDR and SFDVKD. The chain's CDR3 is CATSDGGEETQYF. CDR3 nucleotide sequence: TGTGCCACCAGTGATGGTGGGGAAGAGACCCAGTACTTC.

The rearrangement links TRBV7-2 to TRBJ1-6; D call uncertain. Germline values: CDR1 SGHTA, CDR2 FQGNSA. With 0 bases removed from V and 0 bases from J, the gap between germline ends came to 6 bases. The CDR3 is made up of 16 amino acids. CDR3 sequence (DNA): TGTGCCAGCAGCTTAGCAGCTACCTCCTATAATTCACCCCTCCACTTT. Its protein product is CASSLAATSYNSPLHF.

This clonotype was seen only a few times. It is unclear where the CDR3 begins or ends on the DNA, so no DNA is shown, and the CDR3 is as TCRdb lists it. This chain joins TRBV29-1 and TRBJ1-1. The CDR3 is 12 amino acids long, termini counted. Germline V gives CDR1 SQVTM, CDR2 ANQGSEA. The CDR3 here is CSVARGNTETFF.

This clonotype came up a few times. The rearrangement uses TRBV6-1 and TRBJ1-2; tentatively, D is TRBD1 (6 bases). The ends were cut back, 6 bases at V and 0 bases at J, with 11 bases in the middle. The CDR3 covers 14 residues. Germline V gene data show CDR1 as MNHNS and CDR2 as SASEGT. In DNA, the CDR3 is TGTGCCAGCAGGAACAGGGAGTCTAACTATGGCTACACCTTC. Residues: CASRNRESNYGYTF.

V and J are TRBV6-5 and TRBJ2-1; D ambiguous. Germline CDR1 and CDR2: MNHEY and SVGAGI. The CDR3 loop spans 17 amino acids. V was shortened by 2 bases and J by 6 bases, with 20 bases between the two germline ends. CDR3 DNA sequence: TGTGCCAGCAGTTACCAATCCGACCGAATGGAAGTCAATGAGCAGTTCTTC. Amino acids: CASSYQSDRMEVNEQFF.

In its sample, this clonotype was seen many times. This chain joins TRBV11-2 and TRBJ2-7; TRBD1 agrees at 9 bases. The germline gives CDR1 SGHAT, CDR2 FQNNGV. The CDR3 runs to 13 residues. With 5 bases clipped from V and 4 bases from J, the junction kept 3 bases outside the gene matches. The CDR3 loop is CASSHGTGYEQYF. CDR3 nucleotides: TGTGCCAGCAGCCACGGGACAGGGTACGAGCAGTACTTC.

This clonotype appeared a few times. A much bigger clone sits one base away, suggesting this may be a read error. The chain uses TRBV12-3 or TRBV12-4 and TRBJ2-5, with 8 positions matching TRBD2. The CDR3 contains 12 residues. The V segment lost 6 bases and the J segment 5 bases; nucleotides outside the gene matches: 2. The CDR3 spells CASRSSGETQYF. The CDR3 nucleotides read TGTGCCAGCAGGTCTAGCGGGGAGACCCAGTACTTC.

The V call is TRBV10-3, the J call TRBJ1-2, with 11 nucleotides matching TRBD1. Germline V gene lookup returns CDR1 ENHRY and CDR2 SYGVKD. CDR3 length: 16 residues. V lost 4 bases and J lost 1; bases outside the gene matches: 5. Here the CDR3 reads CAISGTGGAGNYGYTF. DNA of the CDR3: TGTGCCATCAGTGGGACAGGGGGCGCCGGTAACTATGGCTACACCTTC.

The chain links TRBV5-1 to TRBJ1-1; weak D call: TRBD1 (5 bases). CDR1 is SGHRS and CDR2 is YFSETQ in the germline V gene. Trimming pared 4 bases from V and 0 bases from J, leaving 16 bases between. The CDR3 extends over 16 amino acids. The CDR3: CASSLDPGHMNTEAFF. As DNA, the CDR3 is TGCGCCAGCAGCCTGGACCCAGGGCACATGAACACTGAAGCTTTCTTT. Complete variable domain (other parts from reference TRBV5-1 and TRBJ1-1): KAGVTQTPRYLIKTRGQQVTLSCSPISGHRSVSWYQQTPGQGLQFLFEYFSETQRNKGNFPGRFSGRQFSNSRSEMNVSTLELGDSALYLCASSLDPGHMNTEAFFGQGTRLTVV.

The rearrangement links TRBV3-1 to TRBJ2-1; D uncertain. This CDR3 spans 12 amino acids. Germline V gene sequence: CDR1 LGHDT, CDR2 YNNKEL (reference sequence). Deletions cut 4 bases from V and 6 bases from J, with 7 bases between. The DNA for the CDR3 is TGTGCCAGCAGCCGAGTACGCAATGAGCAGTTCTTC. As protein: CASSRVRNEQFF.

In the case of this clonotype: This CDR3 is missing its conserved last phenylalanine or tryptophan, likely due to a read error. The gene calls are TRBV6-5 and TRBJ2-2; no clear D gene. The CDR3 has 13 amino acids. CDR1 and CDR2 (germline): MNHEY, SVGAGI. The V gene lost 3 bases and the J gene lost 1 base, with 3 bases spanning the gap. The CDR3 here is CASSYQNTGELFL. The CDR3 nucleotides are TGTGCCAGCAGTTATCAGAACACCGGGGAGCTGTTTCTT.

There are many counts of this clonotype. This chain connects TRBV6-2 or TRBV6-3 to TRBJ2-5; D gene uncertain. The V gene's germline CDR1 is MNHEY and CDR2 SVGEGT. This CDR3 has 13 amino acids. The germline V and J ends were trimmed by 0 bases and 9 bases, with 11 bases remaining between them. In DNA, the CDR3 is TGTGCCAGCAGTTACTCTCCGTGGCGGCCCCAGTACTTC. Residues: CASSYSPWRPQYF.

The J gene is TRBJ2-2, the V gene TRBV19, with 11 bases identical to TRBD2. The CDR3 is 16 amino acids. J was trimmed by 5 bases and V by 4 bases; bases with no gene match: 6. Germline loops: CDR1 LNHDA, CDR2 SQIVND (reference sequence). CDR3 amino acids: CASSTLAGGGTGELFF. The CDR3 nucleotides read TGTGCCAGTAGTACCCTAGCGGGAGGCGGTACCGGGGAGCTGTTTTTT. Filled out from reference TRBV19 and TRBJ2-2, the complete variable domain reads DGGITQSPKYLFRKEGQNVTLSCEQNLNHDAMYWYRQDPGQGLRLIYYSQIVNDFQKGDIAEGYSVSREKKESFPLTVTSAQKNPTAFYLCASSTLAGGGTGELFFGEGSRLTVL.

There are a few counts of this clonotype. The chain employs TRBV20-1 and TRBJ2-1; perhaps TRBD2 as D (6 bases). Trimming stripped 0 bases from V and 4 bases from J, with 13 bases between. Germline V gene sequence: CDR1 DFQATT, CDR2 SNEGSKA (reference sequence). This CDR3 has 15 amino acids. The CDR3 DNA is TGCAGTGCTAGAGAACCGGGAGTACTGTACAATGAGCAGTTCTTC. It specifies CSAREPGVLYNEQFF.

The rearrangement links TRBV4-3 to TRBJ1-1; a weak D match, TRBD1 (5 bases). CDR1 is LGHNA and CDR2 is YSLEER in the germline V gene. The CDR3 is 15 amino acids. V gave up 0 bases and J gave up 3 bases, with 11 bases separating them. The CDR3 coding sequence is TGCGCCAGCAGCCAAGAAGGACACCGAGACACTGAAGCTTTCTTT. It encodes CASSQEGHRDTEAFF.

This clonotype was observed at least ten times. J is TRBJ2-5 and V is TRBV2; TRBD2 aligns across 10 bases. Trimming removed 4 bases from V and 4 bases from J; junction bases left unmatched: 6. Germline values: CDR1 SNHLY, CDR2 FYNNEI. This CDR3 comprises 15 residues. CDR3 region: CASSVNSGRGETQYF. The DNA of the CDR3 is TGTGCCAGCAGTGTAAACAGCGGGAGGGGAGAGACCCAGTACTTC. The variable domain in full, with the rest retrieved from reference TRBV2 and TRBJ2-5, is EPEVTQTPSHQVTQMGQEVILRCVPISNHLYFYWYRQILGQKVEFLVSFYNNEISEKSEIFDDQFSVERPDGSNFTLKIRSTKLEDSAMYFCASSVNSGRGETQYFGPGTRLLVL.

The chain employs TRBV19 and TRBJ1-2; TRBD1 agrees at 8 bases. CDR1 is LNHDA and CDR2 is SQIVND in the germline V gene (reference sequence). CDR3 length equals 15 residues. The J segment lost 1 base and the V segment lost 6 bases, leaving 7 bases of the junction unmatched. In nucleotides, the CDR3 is TGTGCCAGTAGACCTACAGGGGGAGATAACTATGGCTACACCTTC. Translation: CASRPTGGDNYGYTF.